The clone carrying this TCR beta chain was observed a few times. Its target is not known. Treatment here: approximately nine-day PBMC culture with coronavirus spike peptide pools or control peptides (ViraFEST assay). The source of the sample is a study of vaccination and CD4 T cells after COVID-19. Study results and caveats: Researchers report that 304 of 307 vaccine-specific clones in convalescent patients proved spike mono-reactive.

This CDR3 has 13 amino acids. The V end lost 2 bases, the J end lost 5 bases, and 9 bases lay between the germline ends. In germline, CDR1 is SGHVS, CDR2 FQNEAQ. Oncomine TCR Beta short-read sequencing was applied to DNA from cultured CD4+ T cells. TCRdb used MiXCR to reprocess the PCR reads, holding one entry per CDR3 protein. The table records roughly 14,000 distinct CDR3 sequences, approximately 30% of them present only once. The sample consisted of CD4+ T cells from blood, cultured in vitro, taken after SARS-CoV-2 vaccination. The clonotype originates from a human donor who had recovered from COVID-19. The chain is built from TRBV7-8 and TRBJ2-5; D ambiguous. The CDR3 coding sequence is TGTGCCAGCAGCTTAAGCGACCTCGAGACCCAGTACTTC. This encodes CASSLSDLETQYF.